The present entry profiles one T cell receptor (beta chain) with its context. Its antigen is undetermined. V trimming: 0 bases; J trimming: 1 base; junction bases outside the gene matches: 4. Per germline, CDR1 LNHNV and CDR2 YYDKDF (reference sequence). This CDR3 comprises 16 residues. The sample originates from a study of T-cell memory formation after mild COVID-19. Findings of the study overall: Day 37-peaking second-wave clones had unconfirmed SARS-CoV-2 specificity. A second wave expanding day 15 to 37 was CD4+-biased; contracting clones were balanced. CM and EM subsets held most contracting CD4+ clones; EMRA held CD8+ ones.

Constant-segment primers were used for 5'RACE, and the resulting TCR alpha and TCR beta cDNA libraries carried sample barcodes and UMIs. TCRdb independently ran MiXCR on the 5' RACE reads; one entry per CDR3 protein. The table lists under 200,000 distinct CDR3 sequences, less than 40% of them singletons. The sequence was obtained from an adult woman who had mild COVID-19 (a few samples of this study predate the infection). Cell type and time point are not known. The chain recombines TRBV15 with TRBJ2-7, with 9 bases matching TRBD2. Material for sequencing was PBMCs or a T cell subset sorted from them (not recorded which). The CDR3 DNA sequence: TGTGCCACCAGCAGAGAAGTCCTAGCGGGGTCCTACGAGCAGTACTTC. Translated, it gives CATSREVLAGSYEQYF. The full variable domain, with the rest looked up from reference TRBV15 and TRBJ2-7, is DAMVIQNPRYQVTQFGKPVTLSCSQTLNHNVMYWYQQKSSQAPKLLFHYYDKDFNNEADTPDNFQSRRPNTSFCFLDIRSPGLGDTAMYLCATSREVLAGSYEQYFGPGTRLTVT.